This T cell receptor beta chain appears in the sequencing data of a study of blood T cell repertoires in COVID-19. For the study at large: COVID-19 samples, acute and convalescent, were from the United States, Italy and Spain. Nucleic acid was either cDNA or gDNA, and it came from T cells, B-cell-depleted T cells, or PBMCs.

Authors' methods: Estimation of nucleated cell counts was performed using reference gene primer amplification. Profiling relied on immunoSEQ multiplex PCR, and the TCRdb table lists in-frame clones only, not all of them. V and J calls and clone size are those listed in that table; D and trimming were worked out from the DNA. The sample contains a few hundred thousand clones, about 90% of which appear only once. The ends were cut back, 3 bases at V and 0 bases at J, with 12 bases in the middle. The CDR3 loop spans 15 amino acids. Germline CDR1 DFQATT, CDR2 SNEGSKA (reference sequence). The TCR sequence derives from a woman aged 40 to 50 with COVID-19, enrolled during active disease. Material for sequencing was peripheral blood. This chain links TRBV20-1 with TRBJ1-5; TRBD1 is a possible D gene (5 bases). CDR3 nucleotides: TGCAGTGCTAGTCAGGCAGGGTATAGCAATCAGCCCCAGCATTTT. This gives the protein CSASQAGYSNQPQHF.